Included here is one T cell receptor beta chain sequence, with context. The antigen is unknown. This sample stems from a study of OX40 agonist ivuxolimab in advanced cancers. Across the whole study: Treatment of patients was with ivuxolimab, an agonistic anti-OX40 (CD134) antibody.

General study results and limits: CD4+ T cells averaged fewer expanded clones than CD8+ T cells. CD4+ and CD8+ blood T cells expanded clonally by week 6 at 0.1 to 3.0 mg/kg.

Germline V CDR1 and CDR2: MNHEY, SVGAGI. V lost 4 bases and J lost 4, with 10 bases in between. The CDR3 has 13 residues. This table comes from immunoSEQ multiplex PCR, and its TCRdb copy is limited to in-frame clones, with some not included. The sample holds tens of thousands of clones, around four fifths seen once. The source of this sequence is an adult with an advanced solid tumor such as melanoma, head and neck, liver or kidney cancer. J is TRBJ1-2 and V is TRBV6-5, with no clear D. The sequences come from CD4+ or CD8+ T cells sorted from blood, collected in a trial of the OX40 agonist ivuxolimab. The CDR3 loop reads CASSSLEVYGYTF. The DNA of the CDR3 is TGTGCCAGCAGTTCTCTAGAGGTCTATGGCTACACCTTC.